A selection of T cell receptor beta chains follows, all from one sample in a study of Ad26.COV2.S vaccination and SARS-CoV-2 variants. Profiled with immunoSEQ multiplex PCR; TCRdb holds only in-frame clones, not every one. The sample shows 300,000 to 450,000 clones, 90% to 95% of them seen only once. Sample: peripheral blood, taken after recovery from COVID-19. The receptors were gathered from a human donor who had recovered from COVID-19. Both conserved end residues are part of each CDR3. D genes are given only for firm matches. Rows give clone size only sometimes, using once, few, many, or a class for an expanded clone.

clone_size	v_call	d_call	j_call	cdr3_nt	cdr3_aa
-	TRBV2	TRBD1	TRBJ1-1	TGTGCCAGCAGCCCAAGAGAAAGACAGGGCTTGACTGAAGCTTTCTTT	CASSPRERQGLTEAFF
-	TRBV5-5	-	TRBJ1-3	TGTGCCAGCAGCCTTGCCCTCTCTGGAAACACCATATATTTT	CASSLALSGNTIYF
-	TRBV12-5	-	TRBJ2-2	TGTGCTAGTGGTTTGGTAACAAGTACCGGGGAGCTGTTTTTT	CASGLVTSTGELFF
-	TRBV5-6	-	TRBJ2-2	TGTGCCAGCAGCTTCGACCGTCGGTACACCGGGGAGCTGTTTTTT	CASSFDRRYTGELFF
-	TRBV5-8	TRBD1	TRBJ2-3	TGTGCCAGCAGCGCCGGGACAGGGGTTATCAGAGATACGCAGTATTTT	CASSAGTGVIRDTQYF
-	TRBV5-4	TRBD1	TRBJ2-6	TGTGCCAGCAGCTTGGAAGGGGGCTCCCTCGTCCTGACTTTC	CASSLEGGSLVLTF
-	TRBV4-2	-	TRBJ1-5	TGTGCCAGCAGCCCGTACAGGGATGGCAATCAGCCCCAGCATTTT	CASSPYRDGNQPQHF
-	TRBV6-2/TRBV6-3	TRBD1	TRBJ2-3	TGTGCCAGCAGTGACGGACAGGGGGCCACAGATACGCAGTATTTT	CASSDGQGATDTQYF
once	TRBV5-1	-	TRBJ1-1	TGCGCCAGCAGCTTGGGGCCATTGAACACTGAAGCTTTCTTT	CASSLGPLNTEAFF
-	TRBV19	-	TRBJ2-3	TGTGCCAGTAGTATGTTGGCGGTAAGCACAGATACGCAGTATTTT	CASSMLAVSTDTQYF
-	TRBV6-5	TRBD2	TRBJ2-5	TGTGCCAGCAGTTACTCGGTCGCTAGCGGTCAAGAGACCCAGTACTTC	CASSYSVASGQETQYF
-	TRBV18	TRBD1	TRBJ1-5	TGTGCCAGCTCAACAGGACAGGGGGTTCAGCCCCAGCATTTT	CASSTGQGVQPQHF